A selection of T cell receptor beta chains follows, all from one sample in a study of Ad26.COV2.S vaccination and SARS-CoV-2 variants. The table came from immunoSEQ multiplex PCR; TCRdb's copy has only in-frame clones and leaves some out. The sample gives 350,000 to 400,000 clones, approximately 90% of which show up once; under 4% is in the top ten. Source: peripheral blood, taken in a trial of Ad26.COV2.S vaccine versus placebo. The receptors shown here come from a person aged 18-60 years who received the Ad26.COV2.S COVID-19 vaccine or a placebo. Each CDR3 is given with its conserved first and last residue. A D gene is named only where the DNA matches it firmly.

cdr3_length,j_call,v_call,d_call,cdr3_aa
14,TRBJ2-2,TRBV9,.,CASSVGGGTGELFF
14,TRBJ2-1,TRBV5-1,TRBD2,CASSGTRNSNEQFF
15,TRBJ2-2,TRBV10-3,.,CAISTNRVNTGELFF
16,TRBJ1-4,TRBV19,TRBD1,CASSPRRGLGGEKLFF
15,TRBJ2-3,TRBV6-4,TRBD2,CASSDGLAVVDTQYF
14,TRBJ1-4,TRBV3-1/TRBV3-2,TRBD1,CASRRQGGNEKLFF
19,TRBJ2-2,TRBV6-2/TRBV6-3,.,CASSYSLSVTDWNTGELFF
15,TRBJ1-6,TRBV6-5,.,CASSPTGFGNSPLHF
12,TRBJ1-2,TRBV30,.,CAWTPSGAGYTF
14,TRBJ2-5,TRBV15,.,CATSRDRGRETQYF
15,TRBJ2-2,TRBV24-1,.,CATSDSHRDTGELFF
15,TRBJ2-5,TRBV3-1/TRBV3-2,TRBD2,CASTSIAGGGETQYF
17,TRBJ2-7,TRBV6-1,TRBD2,CASSEGLAPWGDYEQYF
13,TRBJ2-5,TRBV29-1,.,CSVGPGFKETQYF
12,TRBJ2-5,TRBV5-6,.,CASSSHWETQYF
15,TRBJ1-2,TRBV6-6,.,CASSSHLTGIGGYTF
15,TRBJ1-1,TRBV6-5,TRBD1,CASTPDRGENTEAFF
15,TRBJ1-2,TRBV3-1/TRBV3-2,.,CASSRGTAAPYGYTF
10,TRBJ2-5,TRBV29-1,.,CSVEGAHRYF
16,TRBJ1-6,TRBV7-8,.,CASSLDRYSYNSPLHF
15,TRBJ2-7,TRBV11-2,.,CASSALQGRGYEQYF
17,TRBJ1-2,TRBV4-3,.,CASSQDVQRGRVDGYTF
14,TRBJ1-6,TRBV5-4,TRBD1,CASSVTGGGSPLHF
15,TRBJ2-1,TRBV19,TRBD1,CASSIDRGPMNEQFF
12,TRBJ2-1,TRBV27,.,CASSRSGLTQFF
16,TRBJ1-2,TRBV27,.,CASSSVKGRANYGYTF
14,TRBJ1-2,TRBV11-2,.,CASSPSGKRSGYTF
12,TRBJ2-2,TRBV5-1,.,CASSRETGELFF
15,TRBJ2-3,TRBV7-2,TRBD2,CASSLRRGGADTQYF
13,TRBJ1-1,TRBV6-5,.,CASSNERNTEAFF
12,TRBJ1-2,TRBV24-1,.,CATSDSGLGYTF
12,TRBJ1-2,TRBV24-1,.,CATSPGNYGYTF
13,TRBJ1-1,TRBV29-1,.,CSVDPAGNTEAFF
15,TRBJ2-1,TRBV7-2,TRBD2,CASSRSGGAGNEQFF
16,TRBJ1-3,TRBV9,.,CASSPRTGGSGNTIYF
16,TRBJ2-5,TRBV3-1/TRBV3-2,TRBD2,CASSRRLAGYQETQYF
14,TRBJ2-5,TRBV7-9,.,CASSPGQVQETQYF
17,TRBJ2-4,TRBV7-2,TRBD2,CASSFSGGGAGKNIQYF
13,TRBJ1-4,TRBV12-3/TRBV12-4,.,CASRISQGEKLFF
13,TRBJ2-7,TRBV4-1,.,CASSPGFAYEQYF
12,TRBJ2-1,TRBV24-1,.,CATISHYNEQFF
12,TRBJ1-2,TRBV19,.,CASSIKGYGYTF
18,TRBJ2-2,TRBV4-2,.,CASSQDVWAGINTGELFF
16,TRBJ1-4,TRBV28,.,CASSFNEGLTNEKLFF
15,TRBJ1-5,TRBV6-4,.,CASSLEDGPNQPQHF
13,TRBJ1-1,TRBV29-1,.,CSVKTDWNTEAFF
12,TRBJ1-1,TRBV27,TRBD1,CASSTGGSEAFF
15,TRBJ1-2,TRBV19,.,CASSRQGVVFYGYTF
15,TRBJ1-4,TRBV7-8,.,CASSLFLGQNEKLFF
15,TRBJ1-1,TRBV19,.,CASSSPGLLNTEAFF
16,TRBJ2-1,TRBV11-2,TRBD1,CASSLGPGQVGNEQFF